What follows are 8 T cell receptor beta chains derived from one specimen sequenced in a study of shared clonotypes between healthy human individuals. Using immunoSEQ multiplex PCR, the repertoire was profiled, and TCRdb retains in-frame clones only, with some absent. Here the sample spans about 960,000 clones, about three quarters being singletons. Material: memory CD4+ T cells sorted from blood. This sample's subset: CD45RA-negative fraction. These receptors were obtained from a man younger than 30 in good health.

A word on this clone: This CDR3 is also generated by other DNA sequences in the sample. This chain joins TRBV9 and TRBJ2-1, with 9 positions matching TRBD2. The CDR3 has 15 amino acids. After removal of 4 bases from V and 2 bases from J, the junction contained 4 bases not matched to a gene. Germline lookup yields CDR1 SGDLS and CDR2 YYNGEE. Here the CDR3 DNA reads TGTGCCAGCAGCTCAAGCGGGGGGACCTACAATGAGCAGTTCTTC. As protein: CASSSSGGTYNEQFF.

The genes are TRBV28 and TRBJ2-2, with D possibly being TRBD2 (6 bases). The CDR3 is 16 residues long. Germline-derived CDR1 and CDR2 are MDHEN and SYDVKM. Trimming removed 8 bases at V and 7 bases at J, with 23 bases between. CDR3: CASETLLAETIGELFF. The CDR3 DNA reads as TGTGCCAGCGAGACTCTACTAGCAGAGACAATCGGGGAGCTGTTTTTT.

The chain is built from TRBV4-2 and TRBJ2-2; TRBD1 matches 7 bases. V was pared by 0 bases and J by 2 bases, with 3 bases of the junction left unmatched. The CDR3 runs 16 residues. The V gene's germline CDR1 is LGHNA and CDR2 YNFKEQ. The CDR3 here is CASSQEGTVNTGELFF. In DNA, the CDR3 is TGTGCCAGCAGCCAAGAAGGGACAGTTAACACCGGGGAGCTGTTTTTT.

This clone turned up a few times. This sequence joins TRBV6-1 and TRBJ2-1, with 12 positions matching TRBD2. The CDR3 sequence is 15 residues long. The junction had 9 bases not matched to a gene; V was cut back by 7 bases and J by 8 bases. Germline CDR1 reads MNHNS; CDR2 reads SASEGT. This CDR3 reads CASTPSGGALYEQFF. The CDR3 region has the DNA TGTGCCAGCACACCTAGCGGGGGGGCTCTTTATGAGCAGTTCTTC.

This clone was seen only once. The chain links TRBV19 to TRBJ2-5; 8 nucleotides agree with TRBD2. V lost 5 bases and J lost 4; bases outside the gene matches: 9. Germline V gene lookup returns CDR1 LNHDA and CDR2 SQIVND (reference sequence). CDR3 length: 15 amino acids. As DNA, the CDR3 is TGTGCCAGTAGTCCGAGTGCGGGGGGCCCAGAGACCCAGTACTTC. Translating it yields CASSPSAGGPETQYF.

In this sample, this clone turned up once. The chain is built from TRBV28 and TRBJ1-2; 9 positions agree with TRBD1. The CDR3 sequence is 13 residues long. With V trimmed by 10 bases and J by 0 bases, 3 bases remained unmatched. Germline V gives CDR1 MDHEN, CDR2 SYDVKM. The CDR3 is CATRDRANYGYTF. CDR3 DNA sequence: TGTGCCACCAGGGACAGGGCTAACTATGGCTACACCTTC.

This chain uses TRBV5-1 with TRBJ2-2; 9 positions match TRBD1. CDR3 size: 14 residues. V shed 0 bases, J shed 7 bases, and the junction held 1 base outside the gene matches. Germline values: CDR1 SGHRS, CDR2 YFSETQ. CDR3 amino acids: CASSLGQGDGELFF. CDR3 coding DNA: TGCGCCAGCAGCTTGGGACAGGGGGACGGGGAGCTGTTTTTT.

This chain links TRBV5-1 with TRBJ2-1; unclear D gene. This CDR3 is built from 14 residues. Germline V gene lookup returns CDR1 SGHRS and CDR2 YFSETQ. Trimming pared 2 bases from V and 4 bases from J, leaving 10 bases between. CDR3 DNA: TGCGCCAGCAGCTTACCGGCCCGTTACAATGAGCAGTTCTTC. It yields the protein CASSLPARYNEQFF.